This entry features one TCR beta chain sequence. What it recognizes is unknown. The sample's time point: week 5, during vaccination. With topical imiquimod, each dose of the vaccine consisted of 300 ug of mutant IDH1 20-mer peptide. Astrocytomas that were new, WHO grade 3 or 4, IDH1-mutant and ATRX-lost were present in the donors. This entry belongs to a study of a mutant IDH1 vaccine in newly diagnosed glioma. Study in general: Eight vaccine injections were given to patients in weeks 1, 3, 5, 7, 11, 15, 19 and 23. Prior therapy was radiotherapy, temozolomide, or both; most received both.

Using immunoSEQ multiplex PCR, the repertoire was profiled, and TCRdb retains in-frame clones only, with some absent. The table shows 25,000 to 35,000 clones, with roughly 90% occurring only once. V dropped 9 bases and J dropped 3; count of bases not matched to a gene: 7. Per the germline V gene, CDR1 is ENHRY and CDR2 is SYGVKD. CDR3 length: 13 residues. The chain carries TRBV10-3 and TRBJ1-2; 7 bases agree with TRBD1. The sample in question was PBMCs, obtained from a glioma patient whose treatment included an IDH1 peptide vaccine. This clonotype was obtained from a man younger than 35 with glioma. CDR3 in DNA: TGTGCCATTTGGGAAGACAGGGACTATGGCTACACCTTC. Its translation: CAIWEDRDYGYTF.